The subject of this entry is one T cell receptor (beta chain). Germline trimming cut 6 bases from V and 5 bases from J; bases unmatched to any gene: 9. The CDR3 is 15 residues long. Germline V lookup: CDR1 ENHRY, CDR2 SYGVKD. This entry is derived from a study of technical replicates of blood from several donors. Assay: immunoSEQ multiplex PCR; the TCRdb copy retains only in-frame clones and omits some. This sample has roughly 61,000 clones, with roughly 97% found just once. The chain uses TRBV10-3 and TRBJ2-3; 9 bases line up with TRBD2. This sequence was found in a human donor in good health. Input material: T cells isolated from PBMCs. CDR3 sequence (DNA): TGTGCCATCAGGAGGCGGGAGGGCCATCAAGATACGCAGTATTTT. This sequence encodes CAIRRREGHQDTQYF.